The following is a TCR beta chain sequence with its context. Its antigen is not identified. This sample stems from a study of shared clonotypes between healthy human individuals. In the study overall: Three plates were used per donor for CD4 naive, three for CD4 memory, two for CD8 naive and one for CD8 memory.

In the sorted-subset replicate PCRs, 200 ng DNA, 25,000 to 30,000 T cell genomes, was used. As processed by the authors: With immunoSEQ giving junction-only sequences and no quality scores, filtering differed. The protocol was immunoSEQ multiplex PCR, while the TCRdb copy is restricted to in-frame clones and leaves out a portion. That table furnishes V, J and clone size, whereas the DNA furnished D and trimming. The sample holds roughly 2.6 million clones, just over 90% seen once. Whole-study results and caveats: Only blood samples were collected, and tissue repertoires likely differ.

The V end lost 2 bases, the J end lost 0 bases, and 8 bases lay between the germline ends. This CDR3 contains 15 residues. Germline V gene sequence: CDR1 SGHDN, CDR2 FVKESK. The sequence came from a man aged 18-30 years in good health. Sequenced: naive CD4+ T cells sorted from blood. The subset is: CD45RA+ positively selected. The V call is TRBV14, the J call TRBJ1-3, with D possibly matching TRBD1 (6 bases). CDR3 nucleotides: TGTGCCAGCAGCCAAAGGGGGGTCTCTGGAAACACCATATATTTT. Its protein is CASSQRGVSGNTIYF.